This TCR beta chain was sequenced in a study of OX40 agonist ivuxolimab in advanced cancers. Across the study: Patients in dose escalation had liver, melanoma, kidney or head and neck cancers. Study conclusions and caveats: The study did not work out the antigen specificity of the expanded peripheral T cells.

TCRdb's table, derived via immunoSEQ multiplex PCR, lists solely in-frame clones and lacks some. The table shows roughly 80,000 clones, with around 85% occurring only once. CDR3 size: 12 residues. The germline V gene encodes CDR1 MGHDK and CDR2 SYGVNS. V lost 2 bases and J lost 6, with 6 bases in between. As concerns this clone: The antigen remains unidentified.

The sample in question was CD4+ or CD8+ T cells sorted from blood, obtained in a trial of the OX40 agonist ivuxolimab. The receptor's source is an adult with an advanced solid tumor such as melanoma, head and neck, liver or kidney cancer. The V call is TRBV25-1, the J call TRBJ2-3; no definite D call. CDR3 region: CASSEQVDTQYF. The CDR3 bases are TGTGCCAGCAGTGAACAGGTTGATACGCAGTATTTT.